This T cell receptor beta chain originates from a study of beta chain features in type 1 diabetes. Germline V gives CDR1 SGDLS, CDR2 YYNGEE. The CDR3 runs to 15 residues. The V and J ends lost 3 bases and 4 bases, in that order; junction bases with no gene match: 8. TCRB transcripts that were expressed got sequenced, as all of the isolated RNA had been reverse transcribed. Using immunoSEQ multiplex PCR, the repertoire was profiled, and TCRdb retains in-frame clones only, with some absent. The sample comprises 300,000 to 350,000 clones, approximately 13% of which are singletons, and nearly 0.015% rests with the top ten. Findings and limits, study-wide: In these data, an HLA type influence on TCRB rearrangement remained unresolved. Shorter TCRB CDR3s, moderately but significantly so, marked every one of the four CD4+ subsets in Type 1 diabetes patients.

CD45RO/CCR7/CD25/CD127/CD95/CD27 staining was used to isolate CD4+ naive, central memory, regulatory and stem cell-like memory cells by sorting. Populations isolated by sorting all had purity greater than 95%. Comment on this clone: Its antigen is currently unknown.

The sequencing input was naive CD4+ T cells from blood. This rearrangement joins TRBV9 to TRBJ1-2; 8 nucleotides match TRBD1. This clonotype originated in a woman under 30 with type 1 diabetes. CDR3 region: CASSANYGTGYGYTF. The CDR3, as DNA: TGTGCCAGCAGCGCTAACTACGGGACAGGCTATGGCTACACCTTC.